This T cell receptor beta chain was profiled in a study of blood T cell repertoires in COVID-19. At the level of the study: The cDNA or gDNA used as material had been derived from T cells, B-cell-depleted T cells, or PBMCs.

All enrollees were roughly 18 to 89 years old and from around 25 US areas. Participant-given clinical history determined each cohort assignment. V lost 4 bases to trimming and J lost 9 bases; unmatched junction nucleotides: 8. Germline V CDR1 and CDR2: GTSNPN, SVGIG (reference sequence). The CDR3 length is 13 residues. Sequenced by immunoSEQ multiplex PCR; TCRdb stores in-frame clones only, minus some. The sample consists of roughly 150,000 clones, around 80% of them appearing once. The material sequenced was PBMCs or T cells enriched from blood (not recorded which). This sequence originates from a woman aged 70-85 years in a cohort exposed to, infected with or recovered from COVID-19 (not recorded which). The chain employs TRBV30 and TRBJ1-3; 8 bases align to TRBD1. CDR3 coding DNA: TGTGCCTGGAAGGACAGGGCTGGGGGCACCATATATTTT. Translating it yields CAWKDRAGGTIYF.